Below are 15 T cell receptor beta chains sequenced from a single sample in a study of blood T cells in healthy people across ages. The second PCR ran about 6 to 11 cycles with a sample-barcoded 5' primer and J-beta primers. TCRdb processed the 5' RACE reads anew with MiXCR; each CDR3 protein has one entry. This sample yields roughly 700,000 distinct CDR3 sequences, of which roughly 32% are seen a single time; over 15% belongs to the top ten. Sequencing was carried out using blood. These receptors were collected from a woman of 80 years or more in good health.

Ten or more counts support this clonotype. The CDR3, as DNA: TGTGCCAGCATCCGGGGGATCGAGAGCAATCAGCCCCAGCATTTT. It specifies CASIRGIESNQPQHF. The genes are TRBV28 and TRBJ1-5; TRBD1 is a possible D gene (5 bases). Trimming removed 7 bases from V and 1 base from J, with 14 bases in between. This CDR3 region has 15 residues. Germline lookup yields CDR1 MDHEN and CDR2 SYDVKM. Based on the CDR3 plus reference TRBV28 and TRBJ1-5, the full variable domain is DVKVTQSSRYLVKRTGEKVFLECVQDMDHENMFWYRQDPGLGLRLIYFSYDVKMKEKGDIPEGYSVSREKKERFSLILESASTNQTSMYLCASIRGIESNQPQHFGDGTRLSIL.

Worth noting for this clonotype: With a much larger clone just one base away, this may be a read error. The chain combines TRBV5-1 with TRBJ2-5; 11 bases are shared with TRBD1. Germline lookup yields CDR1 SGHRS and CDR2 YFSETQ. The CDR3 contains 15 residues. The V segment lost 2 bases and the J segment 11 bases; nucleotides outside the gene matches: 11. The CDR3 here is CASSLGTGGNNEQYF. DNA for the CDR3: TGCGCCAGCAGCTTAGGGACAGGGGGGAACAATGAGCAGTACTTC.

This clonotype was counted many times. The chain uses TRBV7-2 and TRBJ1-4, with TRBD1 as a possible D gene (6 bases). The V gene lost 2 bases and the J gene lost 8 bases, with 15 bases spanning the gap. Germline CDR1 is SGHTA and CDR2 is FQGNSA. The CDR3 is 15 amino acids. The CDR3 bases are TGTGCCAGCAGCTTATGGGGGGGCTCGGGAGAAAAACTGTTTTTT. Its protein is CASSLWGGSGEKLFF.

There are many counts of this clonotype. The chain has TRBV5-1 and TRBJ1-2, with a possible D match to TRBD1 (5 bases). The CDR3 is 14 amino acids. Germline loops: CDR1 SGHRS, CDR2 YFSETQ. With 0 bases removed from V and 6 bases from J, the gap between germline ends came to 12 bases. CDR3 DNA sequence: TGCGCCAGCAGCTTGGGGCAGGGACTAGATGGCTACACCTTC. It yields the protein CASSLGQGLDGYTF.

The chain is built from TRBV20-1 and TRBJ2-1; 13 positions agree with TRBD2. Looked up from germline, CDR1 is DFQATT and CDR2 is SNEGSKA (reference sequence). The CDR3 spans 13 residues. V shed 4 bases and J 12 bases; nucleotides not matched to a gene: 6. CDR3: CSATEGLAGRQFF. As DNA, the CDR3 is TGCAGTGCTACCGAGGGACTAGCGGGGCGGCAGTTCTTC.

With regard to this clonotype: One base away lies a much larger clone, so this may be a sequencing read error. The chain has TRBV20-1 and TRBJ1-2; tentatively, D is TRBD1 (6 bases). From germline, CDR1 is DFQATT and CDR2 SNEGSKA (reference sequence). Trimming removed 6 bases from V and 8 bases from J, with 13 bases in between. This CDR3 contains 11 residues. CDR3 bases: TGCAGTGCGGGGACAAGAAGGGGCTACACCTTC. As protein: CSAGTRRGYTF.

This clonotype appeared a single time. This chain links TRBV29-1 with TRBJ1-2; maybe TRBD1 (5 bases). The ends were cut back, 0 bases at V and 2 bases at J, with 10 bases in the middle. CDR3 length: 14 amino acids. CDR1 is SQVTM, CDR2 ANQGSEA, per germline. The CDR3 protein is CSVEEGQLNYGYTF. CDR3 in DNA: TGCAGCGTTGAAGAGGGGCAGTTGAACTATGGCTACACCTTC.

This clonotype appeared many times. The J gene is TRBJ2-3, the V gene TRBV7-2; D is uncertain. V dropped 1 base and J dropped 0 bases, with 8 bases sitting between them. Germline loops: CDR1 SGHTA, CDR2 FQGNSA. The CDR3 is 15 residues long. Here the CDR3 DNA reads TGTGCCAGCAGCTTAGGAGAAAGCAGCACAGATACGCAGTATTTT. It codes for CASSLGESSTDTQYF. Full variable domain (missing parts from reference TRBV7-2 and TRBJ2-3): GAGVSQSPSNKVTEKGKDVELRCDPISGHTALYWYRQSLGQGLEFLIYFQGNSAPDKSGLPSDRFSAERTGGSVSTLTIQRTQQEDSAVYLCASSLGESSTDTQYFGPGTRLTVL.

The V gene is TRBV7-3, the J gene TRBJ2-3; D is uncertain. Germline V gene data show CDR1 as SGHTA and CDR2 as FQGTGA. The CDR3 has 15 residues. V was clipped by 1 base and J by 2 bases, with 10 bases between them. CDR3: CASSLSARTTDTQYF. The CDR3 DNA is TGTGCCAGCAGCTTAAGCGCTAGAACCACAGATACGCAGTATTTT.

As for this clonotype: This may arise from a read error, as a much more abundant clone is one base away. V gene TRBV20-1 combines with J gene TRBJ2-5, with unresolved D. The CDR3 totals 11 residues. V lost 5 bases, J lost 5 bases, and 9 bases lay in between. Germline V gives CDR1 DFQATT, CDR2 SNEGSKA (reference sequence). CDR3 coding DNA: TGCAGTGCTGCCCCAAAGGAGACCCAGTACTTC. Amino acid sequence: CSAAPKETQYF.

The V and J genes are TRBV20-1 and TRBJ2-5; 7 nucleotides match TRBD2. TRBJ2-7 explains the end of the DNA better; the J call may be wrong. The CDR3 is 17 amino acids. Germline CDR1 DFQATT, CDR2 SNEGSKA (reference sequence). The CDR3 DNA is TGCAGTGCTAGAGATAATTCCAGGGAGGGCCCCCACTACGAGCAGTACTTC. Translation gives CSARDNSREGPHYEQYF.

In regard to this clonotype: This may stem from a read error, because a much larger clone lies one nucleotide away. The V gene is TRBV29-1, the J gene TRBJ1-1, with D unresolved. The CDR3 consists of 13 residues. The germline gives CDR1 SQVTM, CDR2 ANQGSEA. The germline V and J ends were trimmed by 3 bases and 4 bases, with 12 bases remaining between them. CDR3 amino acids: CSVDHMVGTEAFF. The CDR3 nucleotides are TGCAGCGTTGATCACATGGTGGGCACTGAAGCTTTCTTT.

Many counts were recorded for this clonotype. The chain combines TRBV7-9 with TRBJ2-7, with 10 bases that match TRBD1. V lost 5 bases and J lost 5; bases outside the gene matches: 6. CDR1 and CDR2 (germline): SEHNR, FQNEAQ (reference sequence). The CDR3 runs to 14 residues. As DNA, the CDR3 is TGTGCCAGCAGCCAGACAGGGGGCCCGAACGAGCAGTACTTC. Translating gives CASSQTGGPNEQYF.

This clonotype was seen at least ten times. J is TRBJ1-5 and V is TRBV6-2 or TRBV6-3, with no clear D. From germline, CDR1 is MNHEY and CDR2 SVGEGT. The CDR3 length is 18 residues. The germline V and J ends were trimmed by 3 bases and 0 bases, with 18 bases remaining between them. The CDR3 nucleotides are TGTGCCAGCAGTTATCCCCTTGATAGGATACATAGCAATCAGCCCCAGCATTTT. It yields the protein CASSYPLDRIHSNQPQHF.

Concerning this clonotype itself: A read error is possible here, since a much larger clone lies one base away. The chain employs TRBV3-1 and TRBJ2-7; D call uncertain. Germline V CDR1 and CDR2: LGHDT, YNNKEL (reference sequence). This CDR3 comprises 13 residues. CDR3: CASGQRYSYEQYF. The DNA of the CDR3 is TGTGCCAGCGGCCAAAGGTATAGCTACGAGCAGTACTTC.